One and the same sample provided the 13 T cell receptor beta chains below, sequenced in a study of shared clonotypes between healthy human individuals. The method was immunoSEQ multiplex PCR; TCRdb's version includes in-frame clones alone and lacks a portion of them. The table shows about 600,000 clones, with 97% occurring only once. Sequenced: naive CD4+ T cells sorted from blood. Subset noted: CD45RA+ positively selected. These receptors all stem from a woman in her twenties or thirties in good health.

The J gene is TRBJ2-7, the V gene TRBV7-3, with D possibly TRBD2 on 5 matching bases. Trimming shortened V by 2 bases and J by 3 bases, and 8 bases separated the two germline ends. Per germline, CDR1 SGHTA and CDR2 FQGTGA. The CDR3 runs to 13 residues. CDR3 loop: CASSLGGRYEQYF. Written as DNA, the CDR3 is TGTGCCAGCAGCTTAGGAGGCCGCTACGAGCAGTACTTC.

This chain uses TRBV6-6 with TRBJ1-1; D remains unclear. This CDR3 has 12 amino acids. V lost 2 bases and J 4 bases, leaving 5 bases between the germline ends. Germline V gives CDR1 MNHNY, CDR2 SVGAGI (reference sequence). The chain's CDR3 is CASSYAGTEAFF. As DNA, the CDR3 is TGTGCCAGCAGTTACGCTGGCACTGAAGCTTTCTTT.

This chain uses TRBV5-8 with TRBJ2-1; the match to TRBD2 covers 8 bases. The CDR3 extends over 16 amino acids. CDR1 and CDR2 from the germline V gene are SGHTS and YDEGEE. V shed 4 bases and J 7 bases; nucleotides not matched to a gene: 13. The CDR3 DNA follows: TGTGCCAGCAGCGGGTCCCTCGGCGGGAGGACGAATGAGCAGTTCTTC. It specifies CASSGSLGGRTNEQFF.

J is TRBJ2-7 and V is TRBV7-9; no definite D call. Trimming took off 5 bases at V and 2 bases at J, with 13 bases between the two ends. CDR1 and CDR2 (germline): SEHNR, FQNEAQ (reference sequence). CDR3 size: 14 residues. CDR3 loop: CASSPQQTTYEQYF. The DNA for the CDR3 is TGTGCCAGCAGCCCCCAACAGACAACCTACGAGCAGTACTTC. Drawing the rest from reference TRBV7-9 and TRBJ2-7, the complete variable domain is DTGVSQNPRHKITKRGQNVTFRCDPISEHNRLYWYRQTLGQGPEFLTYFQNEAQLEKSRLLSDRFSAERPKGSFSTLEIQRTEQGDSAMYLCASSPQQTTYEQYFGPGTRLTVT.

V is TRBV27 and J is TRBJ2-6; TRBD2 is a possible D gene (5 bases). V shed 6 bases and J shed 4 bases, with 7 bases lying between them. Germline CDR1 MNHEY, CDR2 SMNVEV (reference sequence). The CDR3 spans 13 residues. CDR3 residues: CASSRGGANVLTF. The CDR3 coding sequence is TGTGCCAGCAGCCGAGGGGGGGCCAACGTCCTGACTTTC.

This clone showed up just once. The rearrangement links TRBV6-1 to TRBJ2-3; 11 nucleotides match TRBD2. The junction had 4 bases not matched to a gene; V was cut back by 1 base and J by 10 bases. Per germline, CDR1 MNHNS and CDR2 SASEGT. CDR3 length: 14 amino acids. The CDR3 DNA reads as TGTGCCAGCAGTGAAGAACTAGCGGGAGTGGCGCAGTATTTT. Translation gives CASSEELAGVAQYF.

As DNA, the CDR3 is TGTGCCAGCAGTTTTGGGACAGGAGAGTTTCATCAGCCCCAGCATTTT. Protein sequence: CASSFGTGEFHQPQHF. The rearrangement uses TRBV28 and TRBJ1-5; 8 nucleotides align to TRBD1. J was trimmed by 5 bases and V by 3 bases; bases with no gene match: 9. The CDR3 has 16 amino acids. CDR1 MDHEN and CDR2 SYDVKM come from the germline V gene.

The V call is TRBV7-2, the J call TRBJ2-1; TRBD2 agrees at 8 bases. CDR3 length: 15 residues. Losses at the gene ends were 1 base for V and 9 bases for J; bases not matched to a gene: 8. The germline gives CDR1 SGHTA, CDR2 FQGNSA. The CDR3 sequence: CASSLGTGRAGEQFF. The CDR3 DNA sequence: TGTGCCAGCAGCTTAGGGACCGGGAGGGCCGGTGAGCAGTTCTTC. Full variable domain (rest looked up from reference TRBV7-2 and TRBJ2-1): GAGVSQSPSNKVTEKGKDVELRCDPISGHTALYWYRQSLGQGLEFLIYFQGNSAPDKSGLPSDRFSAERTGGSVSTLTIQRTQQEDSAVYLCASSLGTGRAGEQFFGPGTRLTVL.

The chain joins TRBV9 to TRBJ2-1; the match to TRBD2 covers 8 bases. CDR1 and CDR2 (germline): SGDLS, YYNGEE. CDR3 size: 15 residues. V lost 2 bases and J lost 2; bases outside the gene matches: 3. CDR3 sequence: CASSVGSGAYNEQFF. The DNA for the CDR3 is TGTGCCAGCAGCGTTGGTAGCGGGGCCTACAATGAGCAGTTCTTC.

This clone was found once. The V gene is TRBV11-3, the J gene TRBJ2-1; the match to TRBD2 covers 12 bases. There are 16 residues in the CDR3. Germline trimming cut 5 bases from V and 6 bases from J; bases unmatched to any gene: 8. Per the germline V gene, CDR1 is SGHNT and CDR2 is YENEEA. In DNA form, the CDR3 reads TGTGCCAGCAGCCCGGGGGAACTAGCGGGAGGCAATGAGCAGTTCTTC. Residues: CASSPGELAGGNEQFF.

V usage is TRBV5-6 and J usage is TRBJ2-2; 7 positions match TRBD2. CDR3 size: 15 residues. Germline loops: CDR1 SGHDT, CDR2 YYEEEE. V trimming: 5 bases; J trimming: 1 base; junction bases outside the gene matches: 5. Here the CDR3 DNA reads TGTGCCAGCAGGAACCGGGGGGTGAACACCGGGGAGCTGTTTTTT. As protein: CASRNRGVNTGELFF.

The rearrangement links TRBV5-1 to TRBJ2-2, with 11 bases that match TRBD2. There are 15 residues in the CDR3. The ends lost 1 base at V and 8 bases at J; junction bases unmatched: 4. Germline CDR1 reads SGHRS; CDR2 reads YFSETQ. CDR3 coding DNA: TGCGCCAGCAGCTTGACTAGCGGGAGACCTGGGGAGCTGTTTTTT. It codes for CASSLTSGRPGELFF.

CDR3: CASSYNRRSGELFF. The CDR3 DNA reads as TGTGCCAGCAGTTACAACCGTCGGTCCGGGGAGCTGTTTTTT. The chain has TRBV6-6 and TRBJ1-3; D unresolved. The J call may be faulty, since TRBJ2-2 better matches the DNA end. In germline, CDR1 is MNHNY, CDR2 SVGAGI (reference sequence). The length of the CDR3 is 14 residues.